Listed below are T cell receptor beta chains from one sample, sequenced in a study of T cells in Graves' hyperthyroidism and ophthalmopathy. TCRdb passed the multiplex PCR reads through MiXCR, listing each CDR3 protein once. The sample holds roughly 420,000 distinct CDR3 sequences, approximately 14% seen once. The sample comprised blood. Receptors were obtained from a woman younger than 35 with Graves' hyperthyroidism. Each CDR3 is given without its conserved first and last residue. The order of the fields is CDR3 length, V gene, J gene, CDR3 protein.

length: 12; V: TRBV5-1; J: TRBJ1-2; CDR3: ASSPSRDRRGYT
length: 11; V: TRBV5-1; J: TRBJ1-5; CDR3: ASSKDTNQPQH
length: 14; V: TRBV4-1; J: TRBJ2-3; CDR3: ASSQRGESSTDTQY
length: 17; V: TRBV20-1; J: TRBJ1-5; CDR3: SAKSRDRGLGKIAQPQH
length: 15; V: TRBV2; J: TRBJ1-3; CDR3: ASSEAGFGAVGNTIY
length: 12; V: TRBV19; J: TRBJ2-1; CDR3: ASSFSGRVNEQF
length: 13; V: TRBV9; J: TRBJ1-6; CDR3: ASSVEGSRGSPLH
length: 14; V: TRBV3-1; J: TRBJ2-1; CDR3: ASSQKTSGSLNEQF
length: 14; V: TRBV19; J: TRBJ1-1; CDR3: ASSKPGTALNTEAF
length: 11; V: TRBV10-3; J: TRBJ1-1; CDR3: AISDGRATEAF
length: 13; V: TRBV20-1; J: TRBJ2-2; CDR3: SAPRWGANTGELF
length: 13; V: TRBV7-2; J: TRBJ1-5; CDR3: ASSLGGIRNQPQH
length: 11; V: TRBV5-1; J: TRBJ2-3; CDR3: ASGFSLADTQY
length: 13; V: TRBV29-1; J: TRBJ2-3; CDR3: SVDLAGESTDTQY
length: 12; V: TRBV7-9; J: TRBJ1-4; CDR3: ASSLGVGNEKLF
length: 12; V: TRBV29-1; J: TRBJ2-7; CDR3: SALLAGGRYEQY